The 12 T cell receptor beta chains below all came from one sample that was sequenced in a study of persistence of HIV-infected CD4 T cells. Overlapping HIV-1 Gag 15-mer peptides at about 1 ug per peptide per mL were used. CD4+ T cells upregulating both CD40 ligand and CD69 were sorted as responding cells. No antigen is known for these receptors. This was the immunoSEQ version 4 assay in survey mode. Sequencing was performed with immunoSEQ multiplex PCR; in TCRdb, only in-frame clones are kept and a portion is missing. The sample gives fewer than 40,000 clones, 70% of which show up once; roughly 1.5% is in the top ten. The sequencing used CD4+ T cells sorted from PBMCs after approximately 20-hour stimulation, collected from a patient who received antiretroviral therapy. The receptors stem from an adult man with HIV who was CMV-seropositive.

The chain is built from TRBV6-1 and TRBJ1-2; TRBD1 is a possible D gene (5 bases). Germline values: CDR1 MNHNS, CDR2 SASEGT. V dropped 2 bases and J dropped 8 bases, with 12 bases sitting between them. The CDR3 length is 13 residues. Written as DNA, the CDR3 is TGTGCCAGCAGTGAACAGGCGAGGGGAGGCTACACCTTC. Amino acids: CASSEQARGGYTF.

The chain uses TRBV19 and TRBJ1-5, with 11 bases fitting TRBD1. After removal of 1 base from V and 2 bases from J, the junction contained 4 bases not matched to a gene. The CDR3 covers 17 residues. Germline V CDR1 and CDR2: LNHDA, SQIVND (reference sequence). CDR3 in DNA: TGTGCCAGTAGTATAGTCGGGGGACAGGGGGGCAATCAGCCCCAGCATTTT. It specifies CASSIVGGQGGNQPQHF.

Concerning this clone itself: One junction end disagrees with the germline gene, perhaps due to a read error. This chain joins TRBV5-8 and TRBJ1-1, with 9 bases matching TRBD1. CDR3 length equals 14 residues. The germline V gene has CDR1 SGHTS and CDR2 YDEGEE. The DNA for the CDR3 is TGTGCCAGCAGCCATCTTACAGGGGGCCGGAACTGGAGATTT. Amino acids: CASSHLTGGRNWRF.

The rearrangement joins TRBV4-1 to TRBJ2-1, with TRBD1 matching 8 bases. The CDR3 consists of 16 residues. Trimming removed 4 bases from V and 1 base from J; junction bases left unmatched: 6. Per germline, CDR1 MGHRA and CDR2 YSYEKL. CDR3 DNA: TGCGCCAGCAGCCTCTCCAGGGGGCGATCCTACAATGAGCAGTTCTTC. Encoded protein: CASSLSRGRSYNEQFF.

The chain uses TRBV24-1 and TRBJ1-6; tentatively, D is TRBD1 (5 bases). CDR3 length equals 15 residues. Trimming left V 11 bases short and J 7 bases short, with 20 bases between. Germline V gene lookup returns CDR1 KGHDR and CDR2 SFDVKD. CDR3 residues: CARWGRLSGNSPLHF. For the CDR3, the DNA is TGTGCCAGGTGGGGGAGGTTGTCCGGAAATTCACCCCTCCACTTT.

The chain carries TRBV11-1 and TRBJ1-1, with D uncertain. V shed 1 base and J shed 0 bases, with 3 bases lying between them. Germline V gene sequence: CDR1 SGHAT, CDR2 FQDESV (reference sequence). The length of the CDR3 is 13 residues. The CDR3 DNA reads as TGTGCCAGCAGCTTAGTCATGAACACTGAAGCTTTCTTT. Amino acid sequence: CASSLVMNTEAFF. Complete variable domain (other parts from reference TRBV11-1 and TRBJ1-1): EAEVAQSPRYKITEKSQAVAFWCDPISGHATLYWYRQILGQGPELLVQFQDESVVDDSQLPKDRFSAERLKGVDSTLKIQPAELGDSAMYLCASSLVMNTEAFFGQGTRLTVV.

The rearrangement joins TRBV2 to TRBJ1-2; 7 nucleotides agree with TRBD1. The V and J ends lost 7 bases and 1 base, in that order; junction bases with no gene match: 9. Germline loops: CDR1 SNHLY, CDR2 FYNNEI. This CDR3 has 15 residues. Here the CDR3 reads CASTLGTADNYGYTF. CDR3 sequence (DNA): TGTGCCAGCACTCTAGGGACAGCTGATAACTATGGCTACACCTTC.

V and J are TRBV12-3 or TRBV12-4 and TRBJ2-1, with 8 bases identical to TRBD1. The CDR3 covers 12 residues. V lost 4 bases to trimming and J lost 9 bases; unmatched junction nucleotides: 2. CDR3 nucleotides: TGTGCCAGCAGTTCACAGGGGGGTGAGCAGTTCTTC. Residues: CASSSQGGEQFF.

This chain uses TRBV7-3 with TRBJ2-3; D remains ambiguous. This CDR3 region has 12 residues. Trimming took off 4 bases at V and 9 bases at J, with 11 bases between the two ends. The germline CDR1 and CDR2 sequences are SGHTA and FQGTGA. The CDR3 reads CASSSFLRTQYF. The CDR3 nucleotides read TGTGCCAGCAGCTCCTTCCTTAGGACGCAGTATTTT.

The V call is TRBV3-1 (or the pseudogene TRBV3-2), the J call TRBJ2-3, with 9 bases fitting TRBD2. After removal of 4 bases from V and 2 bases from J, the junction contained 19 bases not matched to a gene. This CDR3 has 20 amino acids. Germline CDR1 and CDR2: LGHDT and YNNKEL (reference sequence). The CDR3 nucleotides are TGTGCCAGCAGCCCTGGGGGTTCTAGCGGGATTCCCTCGGTCACAGATACGCAGTATTTT. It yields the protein CASSPGGSSGIPSVTDTQYF.

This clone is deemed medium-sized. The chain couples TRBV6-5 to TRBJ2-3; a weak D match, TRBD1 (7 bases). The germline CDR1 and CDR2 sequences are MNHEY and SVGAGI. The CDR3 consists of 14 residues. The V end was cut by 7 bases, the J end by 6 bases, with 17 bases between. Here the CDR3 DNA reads TGTGCCAGCACTAAAGGGGGGACAGTTGATACGCAGTATTTT. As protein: CASTKGGTVDTQYF.

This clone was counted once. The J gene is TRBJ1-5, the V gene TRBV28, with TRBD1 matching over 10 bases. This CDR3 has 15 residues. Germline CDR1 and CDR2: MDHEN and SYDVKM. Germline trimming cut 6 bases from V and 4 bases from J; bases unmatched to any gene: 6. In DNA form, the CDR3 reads TGTGCCAGCAGCCGGGACAGGGGCATAAATCAGCCCCAGCATTTT. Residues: CASSRDRGINQPQHF.